This T cell receptor beta chain appears in the sequencing data of a study of blood T cell repertoires in COVID-19. Study details: In each case, the material was cDNA or gDNA derived from T cells, B-cell-depleted T cells, or PBMCs.

With V trimmed by 2 bases and J by 8 bases, 10 bases remained unmatched. This CDR3 contains 15 residues. The germline V gene encodes CDR1 MNHNY and CDR2 SVGAGI (reference sequence). Repertoires were generated with immunoSEQ multiplex PCR, while TCRdb's copy carries only in-frame clones and drops some. Among 120,000 or so clones, around nine tenths were seen once, and the ten largest hold nearly 0.9%. The chain uses TRBV6-6 and TRBJ1-2, with TRBD1 identical over 8 bases. Sequenced input: peripheral blood. This receptor was identified in a woman in her 50s with active or convalescent COVID-19. The CDR3 loop reads CASSYAPDRANGYTF. In DNA, the CDR3 is TGTGCCAGCAGTTACGCCCCGGACAGGGCTAACGGCTACACCTTC.